The T cell receptor beta chain described here comes from a study of blood T cell repertoires in COVID-19 (dated by TCRdb to about 2020). For context, the study as a whole: Samples covering the acute and convalescent phases of COVID-19 were provided by collaborators in the United States, Italy and Spain. The material from the prospective study consisted of cDNA or gDNA derived from T cells, B-cell-depleted T cells, or PBMCs. Subjects who had been exposed to COVID-19, were actively infected with it, or had recovered from it provided the deeply sampled blood TCRbeta repertoires that made up the dataset. The repertoires were released in a freely available public database intended as a resource for research on the immune response to SARS-CoV-2. Samples came from the ongoing ImmuneRACE study (first 160 participants) plus 1,254 subjects from 6 global collaborators. Nearly every sample came with metadata listing a de-identified subject ID, COVID-19 status, age in years and sex. HLA class I and class II types, where available, came from metadata supplied by the sample provider rather than from assay-based typing. The study at large found these results: How much clinical and demographic metadata was included differed by source and by participant, and the metadata was provided uncurated.

Participants in the prospective study were aged roughly 18 to 100 years, lived in over 20 United States geographic areas, and enrolled through a virtual design. In the prospective study, participants were assigned to cohorts based on the clinical history participants reported in a screening survey and a study questionnaire. A participant counted as exposed if, within 2 weeks of entering the study, that participant had been in contact with someone who had a PCR-confirmed or clinician-diagnosed COVID-19 case. In the prospective study, whole blood, serum and a nasopharyngeal or oropharyngeal swab were collected from each participant by mobile phlebotomists. Prospective study participants could optionally give additional blood draws and questionnaires over a roughly two-month period. Blood samples from the prospective study were shipped frozen or at room temperature prior to DNA extraction. TCRbeta CDR3 regions were amplified from genomic DNA by means of the immunoSEQ Assay, a bias-controlled multiplex PCR. The authors' analysis ran thus. The number of nucleated cells in each sample was estimated from the amplification of reference gene primers within the assay. To quantify the absolute abundance of each unique TCRbeta CDR3 rearrangement, sequence reads were collapsed and filtered. Productive Simpson clonality was computed per sample as the square root of Simpson's diversity index over productive rearrangements. TCRdb stores this immuneACCESS table with in-frame sequences only. Part of the clones is absent; in the studies checked, under half of the shortfall reflects unresolved V genes, and no reason is known for the rest. V and J calls and clone size follow that table, whereas D and trimming were derived from the DNA. This sample holds roughly 240,000 clones; about 87% were observed only once. Around 1% of the sample rests with the top ten.

Relative to germline, V is 5 bases shorter and J is 0 bases shorter, with 6 bases between their ends. CDR3 length: 13 amino acids, cysteine to phenylalanine. The sequence is cut down to CDR3 DNA, 39 bases in frame from base 1. This clone was detected once. Its recognized antigen is unknown. No clone much larger than this one lies a single base away; base qualities are absent. This TCR was recovered from a man between 50 and 59 years old who had been exposed to COVID-19. Sequencing was performed on PBMCs or T cells enriched from blood (not recorded which). Rearrangement joined TRBV12-3 or TRBV12-4 to TRBJ2-3, with an unclear D gene assignment. Here is the DNA: TGTGCCAGCAGTGTATCTAGCACAGATACGCAGTATTTT. Its protein reads: CASSVSSTDTQYF.